Detailed here is one T cell receptor beta chain. TCRdb keeps only in-frame clones here, not all; method: immunoSEQ multiplex PCR. The sample has some 48,000 clones, approximately 79% seen once. The sample comes from a study of blood T cell repertoires in COVID-19. The CDR3 has 14 residues. V lost 4 bases to trimming and J lost 5 bases; unmatched junction nucleotides: 9. Germline V gene sequence: CDR1 GTSNPN, CDR2 SVGIG (reference sequence). This clonotype was obtained from a human donor in a cohort sampled during active COVID-19. V is TRBV30 and J is TRBJ2-3; 7 bases match TRBD1. Sequenced material: peripheral blood. The CDR3 reads CAWTRTGGEDTQYF. The CDR3 nucleotides are TGTGCCTGGACCAGGACAGGAGGTGAAGATACGCAGTATTTT. Looking up the rest from reference TRBV30 and TRBJ2-3 gives the full variable domain: SQTIHQWPATLVQPVGSPLSLECTVEGTSNPNLYWYRQAAGRGLQLLFYSVGIGQISSEVPQNLSASRPQDRQFILSSKKLLLSDSGFYLCAWTRTGGEDTQYFGPGTRLTVL.